This T cell receptor beta chain was sequenced during a study of CD8+ T cells in alopecia areata. In the study overall: Skin grafts from roughly 6-12-month-old C3H/HeJ donors with spontaneous alopecia were placed on approximately 7-11-week-old female C3H/HeJ mice. Study observations and caveats: Lesional scalp exceeded normal scalp in clonality, especially in alopecia totalis/universalis. TCR sharing was clearer in mice than between patients, perhaps partly owing to patient HLA diversity.

The CDR3 spans 13 residues. Trimming removed 5 bases from V and 0 bases from J, with 5 bases in between. Germline CDR1 and CDR2: NNHNN and SYGAGS (reference sequence). Markers used for sorting pooled cutaneous lymph node cells were CD4, CD8alpha, NKG2D, NKG2ACE and others. Concerning this clone: Its antigen is undetermined. Gene names are mouse gene names. The read gets to within 4 residues of the CDR3 end, and the germline J gene fills in the rest.

Sequencing relied on a cDNA template that was reverse transcribed from extracted RNA. TCRdb's copy holds only in-frame clones and misses some; the assay was immunoSEQ multiplex PCR. The sample shows 200,000 to 300,000 clones, none of them appearing just once. V is TRBV13-2 and J is TRBJ2-2, with D unclear. This receptor was taken from a C3H/HeJ mouse with alopecia areata. For this strain, the MHC haplotype corresponds to H2-k. The sample consisted of CD4+ T cells sorted from a lymph node. The CDR3 sequence is CASGAANTGQLYF. The covered CDR3 bases are TGTGCCAGCGGCGCAGCAAACACCGGG.